The source of this T cell receptor (beta chain) is a study of PD-L1 blockade in urothelial cancer. Study-wide context: Samples came from 3 weeks, at the second dose, and 6 weeks into treatment. Typically, measured as a median, blood samples had 150,000 or so T cells.

Spiking each PCR with synthetic TCR analog templates was performed. Here immunoSEQ multiplex PCR was the method, and the copy in TCRdb shows in-frame clones only, minus some. The table shows about 38,000 clones, with 90% occurring only once. All patients carried locally advanced or metastatic urothelial carcinoma. CDR1 is MDHEN, CDR2 SYDVKM, per germline. With 6 bases clipped from V and 1 base from J, the junction kept 5 bases outside the gene matches. The length of the CDR3 is 14 residues. This receptor was identified in a man between 65 and 85 years old with urothelial cancer. The input for sequencing was PBMCs, taken around atezolizumab (anti-PD-L1) treatment. The chain combines TRBV28 with TRBJ2-5; TRBD1 aligns across 7 bases. CDR3 loop: CASRETGAQETQYF. For the CDR3, the DNA is TGTGCCAGCAGAGAAACAGGGGCCCAAGAGACCCAGTACTTC.